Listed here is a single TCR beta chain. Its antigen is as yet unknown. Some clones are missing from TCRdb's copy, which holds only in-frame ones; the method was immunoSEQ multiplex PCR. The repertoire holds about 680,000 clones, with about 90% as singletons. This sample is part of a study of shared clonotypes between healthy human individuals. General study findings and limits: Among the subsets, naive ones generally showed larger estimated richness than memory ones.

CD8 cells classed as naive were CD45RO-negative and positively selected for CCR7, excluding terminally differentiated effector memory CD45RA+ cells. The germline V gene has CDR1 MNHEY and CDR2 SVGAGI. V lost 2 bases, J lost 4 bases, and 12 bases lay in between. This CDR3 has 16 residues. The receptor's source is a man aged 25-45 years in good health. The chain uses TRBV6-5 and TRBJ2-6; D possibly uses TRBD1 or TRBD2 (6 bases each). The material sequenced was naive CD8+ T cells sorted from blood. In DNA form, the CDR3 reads TGTGCCAGCAGTTACCCCGGGGGCGCCGGGGCCAACGTCCTGACTTTC. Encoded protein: CASSYPGGAGANVLTF.